This T cell receptor (beta chain) originates from a study of T cells in Graves' hyperthyroidism and ophthalmopathy. Amplified TCR beta CDR3 regions came from RNA transcripts. The TCR CDR3 first-round RT-PCR relied on the HTBI primer set. In TCRdb, the multiplex PCR reads were re-called with MiXCR into one record per CDR3 protein. The data contain approximately 700,000 distinct CDR3 sequences, roughly 45% of them singletons. Germline lookup yields CDR1 ENHRY and CDR2 SYGVKD. CDR3 length equals 11 residues. V lost 3 bases, J lost 3 bases, and 3 bases lay in between. Many counts were recorded for this clonotype.

J is TRBJ2-7 and V is TRBV10-3; no firm D call. The sequencing input was peripheral blood or thyroid tissue (not recorded which). This TCR derives from an adult man with Graves' disease, either hyperthyroidism or ophthalmopathy (not recorded which). The CDR3 coding sequence is TGTGCCATCAGTGACGGCTACGAGCAGTACTTC. Translating gives CAISDGYEQYF.